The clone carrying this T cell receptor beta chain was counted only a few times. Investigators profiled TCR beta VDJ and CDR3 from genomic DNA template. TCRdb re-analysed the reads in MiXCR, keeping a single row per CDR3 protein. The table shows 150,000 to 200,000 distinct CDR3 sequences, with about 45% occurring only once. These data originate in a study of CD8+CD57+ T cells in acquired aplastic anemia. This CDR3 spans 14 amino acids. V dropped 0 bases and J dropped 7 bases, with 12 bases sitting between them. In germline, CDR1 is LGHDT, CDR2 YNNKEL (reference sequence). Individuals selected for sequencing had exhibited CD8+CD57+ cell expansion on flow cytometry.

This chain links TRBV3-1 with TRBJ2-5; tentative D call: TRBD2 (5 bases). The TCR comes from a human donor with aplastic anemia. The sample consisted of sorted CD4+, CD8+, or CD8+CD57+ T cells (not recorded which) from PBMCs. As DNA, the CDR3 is TGTGCCAGCAGCCAAGATTTGGGCAGCGGGACCCAGTACTTC. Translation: CASSQDLGSGTQYF.